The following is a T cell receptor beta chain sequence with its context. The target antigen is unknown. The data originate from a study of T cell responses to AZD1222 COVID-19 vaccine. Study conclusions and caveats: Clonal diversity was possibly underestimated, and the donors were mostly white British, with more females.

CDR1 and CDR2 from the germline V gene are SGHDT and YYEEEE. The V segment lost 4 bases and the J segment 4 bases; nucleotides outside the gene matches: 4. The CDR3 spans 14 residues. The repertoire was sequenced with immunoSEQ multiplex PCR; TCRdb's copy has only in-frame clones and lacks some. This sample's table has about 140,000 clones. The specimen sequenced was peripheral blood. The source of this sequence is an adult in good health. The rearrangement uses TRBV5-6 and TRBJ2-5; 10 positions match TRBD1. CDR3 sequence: CASSRDRGLETQYF. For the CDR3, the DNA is TGTGCCAGCAGCCGCGACAGGGGGCTAGAGACCCAGTACTTC. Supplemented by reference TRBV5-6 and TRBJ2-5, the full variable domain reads DAGVTQSPTHLIKTRGQQVTLRCSPKSGHDTVSWYQQALGQGPQFIFQYYEEEERQRGNFPDRFSGHQFPNYSSELNVNALLLGDSALYLCASSRDRGLETQYFGPGTRLLVL.